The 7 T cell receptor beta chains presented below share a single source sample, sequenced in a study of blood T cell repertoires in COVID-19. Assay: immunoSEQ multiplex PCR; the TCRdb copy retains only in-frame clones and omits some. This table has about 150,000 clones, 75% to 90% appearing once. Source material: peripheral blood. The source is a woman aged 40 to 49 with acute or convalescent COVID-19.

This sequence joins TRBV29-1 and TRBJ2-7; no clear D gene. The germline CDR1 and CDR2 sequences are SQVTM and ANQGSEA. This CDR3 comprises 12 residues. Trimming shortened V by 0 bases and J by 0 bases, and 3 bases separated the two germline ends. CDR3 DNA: TGCAGCGTTGAAGACAACTCCTACGAGCAGTACTTC. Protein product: CSVEDNSYEQYF.

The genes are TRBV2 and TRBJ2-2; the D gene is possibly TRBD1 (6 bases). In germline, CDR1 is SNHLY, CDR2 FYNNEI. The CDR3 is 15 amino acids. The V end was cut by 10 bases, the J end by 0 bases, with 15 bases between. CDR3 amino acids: CAIPVSGANTGELFF. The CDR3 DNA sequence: TGTGCCATTCCCGTGTCAGGGGCGAACACCGGGGAGCTGTTTTTT. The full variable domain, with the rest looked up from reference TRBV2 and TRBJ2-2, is EPEVTQTPSHQVTQMGQEVILRCVPISNHLYFYWYRQILGQKVEFLVSFYNNEISEKSEIFDDQFSVERPDGSNFTLKIRSTKLEDSAMYFCAIPVSGANTGELFFGEGSRLTVL.

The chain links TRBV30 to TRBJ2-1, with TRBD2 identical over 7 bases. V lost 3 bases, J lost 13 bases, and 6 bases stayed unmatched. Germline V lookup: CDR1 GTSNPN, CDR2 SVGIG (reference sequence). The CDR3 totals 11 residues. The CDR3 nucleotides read TGTGCCTGGAGGTCGGGGGGTGACCAGTTCTTC. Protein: CAWRSGGDQFF.

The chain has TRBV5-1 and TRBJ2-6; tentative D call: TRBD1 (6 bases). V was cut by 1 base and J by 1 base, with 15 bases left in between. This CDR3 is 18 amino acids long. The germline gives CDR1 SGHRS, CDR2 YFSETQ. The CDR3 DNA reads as TGCGCCAGCAGCTTGCGAAGGGACACTCTTTCTGGGGCCAACGTCCTGACTTTC. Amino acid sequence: CASSLRRDTLSGANVLTF.

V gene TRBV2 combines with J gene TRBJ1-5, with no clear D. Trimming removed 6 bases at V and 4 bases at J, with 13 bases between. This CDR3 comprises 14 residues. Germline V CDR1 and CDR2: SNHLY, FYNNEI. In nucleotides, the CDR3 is TGTGCCAGCAGGGCCCAAATGGCAAATCAGCCCCAGCATTTT. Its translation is CASRAQMANQPQHF.

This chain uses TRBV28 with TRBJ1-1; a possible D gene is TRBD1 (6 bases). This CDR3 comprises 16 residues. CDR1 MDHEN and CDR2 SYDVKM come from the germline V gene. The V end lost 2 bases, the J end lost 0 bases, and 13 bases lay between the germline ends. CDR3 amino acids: CASSLGYRAMNTEAFF. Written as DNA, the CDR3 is TGTGCCAGCAGTTTAGGTTACAGGGCCATGAACACTGAAGCTTTCTTT.

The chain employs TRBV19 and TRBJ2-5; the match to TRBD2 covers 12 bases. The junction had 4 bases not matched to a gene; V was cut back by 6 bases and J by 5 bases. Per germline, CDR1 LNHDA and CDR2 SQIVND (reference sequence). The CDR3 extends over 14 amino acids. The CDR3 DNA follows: TGTGCCAGTAGCGAACTAGCGGGAGGCGAGACCCAGTACTTC. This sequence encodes CASSELAGGETQYF.